This T cell receptor (beta chain) is from a study of human thymus T cells. Sequencing was performed with immunoSEQ multiplex PCR; in TCRdb, only in-frame clones are kept and a portion is missing. The data show approximately 71,000 clones, 85% to 95% seen once. The germline V gene encodes CDR1 SGHTA and CDR2 FQGNSA. Trimming pared 4 bases from V and 4 bases from J, leaving 14 bases between. The CDR3 sequence is 14 residues long. From resections taken during corrective heart surgery, the thymus tissue was obtained. The people who donated were healthy Finnish babies having corrective surgery for congenital heart defects. Broader study findings: Related studies found that unrelated individuals share highly overlapping thymic repertoires. Use of V and J genes seemed skewed within the thymic and blood repertoires.

This clone has more than one count but fewer than ten. Its cognate antigen is unknown. The rearrangement uses TRBV7-2 and TRBJ2-7; no clear D. This receptor was identified in a girl less than two years old with a congenital heart defect but otherwise immunologically healthy. Sample: thymus tissue. The CDR3 DNA sequence: TGTGCCAGCAGCTCCGAGATCGTGTCGTACGAGCAGTACTTC. This sequence encodes CASSSEIVSYEQYF.